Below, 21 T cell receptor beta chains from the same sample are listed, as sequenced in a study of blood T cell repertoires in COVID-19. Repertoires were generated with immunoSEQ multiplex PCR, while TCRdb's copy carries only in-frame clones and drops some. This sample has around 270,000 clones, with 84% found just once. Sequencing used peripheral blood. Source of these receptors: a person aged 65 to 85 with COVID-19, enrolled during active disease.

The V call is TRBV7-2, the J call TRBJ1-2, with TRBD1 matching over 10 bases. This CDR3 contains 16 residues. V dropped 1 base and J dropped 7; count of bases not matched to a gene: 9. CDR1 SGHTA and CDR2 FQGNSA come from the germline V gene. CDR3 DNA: TGTGCCAGCAGCTTAGTTGGAGGGACAGGGGAGGGTGGCTACACCTTC. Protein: CASSLVGGTGEGGYTF.

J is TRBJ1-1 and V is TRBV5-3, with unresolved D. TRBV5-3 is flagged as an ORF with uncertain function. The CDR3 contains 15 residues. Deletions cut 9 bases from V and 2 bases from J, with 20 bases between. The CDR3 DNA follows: TGTGCCATTAAAGTGTCGGGTCAATTAAACACTGAAGCTTTCTTT. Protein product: CAIKVSGQLNTEAFF.

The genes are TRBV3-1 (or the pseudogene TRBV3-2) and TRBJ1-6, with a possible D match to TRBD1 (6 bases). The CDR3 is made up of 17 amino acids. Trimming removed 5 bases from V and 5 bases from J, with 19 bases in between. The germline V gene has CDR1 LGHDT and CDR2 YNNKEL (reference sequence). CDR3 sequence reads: CASSKRGGGPDNSPLHF. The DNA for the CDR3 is TGTGCCAGCAGCAAACGGGGCGGGGGCCCGGATAATTCACCCCTCCACTTT.

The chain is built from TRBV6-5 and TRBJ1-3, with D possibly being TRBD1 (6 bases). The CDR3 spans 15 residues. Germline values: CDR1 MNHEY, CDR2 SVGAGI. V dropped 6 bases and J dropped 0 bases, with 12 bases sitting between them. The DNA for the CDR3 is TGTGCCAGCAGGAGACAGGCGACCTCTGGAAACACCATATATTTT. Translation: CASRRQATSGNTIYF.

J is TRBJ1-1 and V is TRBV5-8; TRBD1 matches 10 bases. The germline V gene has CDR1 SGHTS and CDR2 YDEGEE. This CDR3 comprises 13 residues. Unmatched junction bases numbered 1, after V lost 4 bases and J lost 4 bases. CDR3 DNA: TGTGCCAGCAGCCGGACAGGGGGCACTGAAGCTTTCTTT. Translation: CASSRTGGTEAFF.

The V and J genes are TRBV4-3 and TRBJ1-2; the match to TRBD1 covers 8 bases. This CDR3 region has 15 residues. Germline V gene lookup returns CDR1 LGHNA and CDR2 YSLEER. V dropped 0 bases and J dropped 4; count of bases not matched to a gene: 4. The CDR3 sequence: CASSQDVGTGYGYTF. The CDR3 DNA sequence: TGCGCCAGCAGCCAAGATGTCGGGACAGGCTATGGCTACACCTTC.

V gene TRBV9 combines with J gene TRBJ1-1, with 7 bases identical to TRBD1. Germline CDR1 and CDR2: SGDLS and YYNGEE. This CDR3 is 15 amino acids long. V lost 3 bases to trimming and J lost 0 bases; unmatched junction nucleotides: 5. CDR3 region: CASSASGTVNTEAFF. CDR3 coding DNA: TGTGCCAGCAGCGCGTCCGGGACAGTGAACACTGAAGCTTTCTTT.

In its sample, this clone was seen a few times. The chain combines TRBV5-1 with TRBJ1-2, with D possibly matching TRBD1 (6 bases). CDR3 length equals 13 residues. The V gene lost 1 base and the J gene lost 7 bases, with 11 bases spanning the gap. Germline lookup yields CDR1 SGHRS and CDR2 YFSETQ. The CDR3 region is CASSLRAGAGYTF. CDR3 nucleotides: TGCGCCAGCAGCTTGAGGGCAGGGGCTGGCTACACCTTC.

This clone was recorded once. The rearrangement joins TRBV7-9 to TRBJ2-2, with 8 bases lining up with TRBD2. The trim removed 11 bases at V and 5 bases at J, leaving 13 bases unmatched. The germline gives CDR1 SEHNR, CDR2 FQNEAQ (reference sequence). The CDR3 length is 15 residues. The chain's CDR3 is CAPGAVAGNTGELFF. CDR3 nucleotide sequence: TGTGCCCCTGGCGCAGTAGCGGGAAATACCGGGGAGCTGTTTTTT.

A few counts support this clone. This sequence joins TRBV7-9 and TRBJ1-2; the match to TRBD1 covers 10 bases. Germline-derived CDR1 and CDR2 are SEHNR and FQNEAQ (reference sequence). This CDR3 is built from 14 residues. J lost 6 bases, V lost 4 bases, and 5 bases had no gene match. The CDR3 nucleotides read TGTGCCAGCAGCTCCTCGGGACAGGGGCATGGCTACACCTTC. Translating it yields CASSSSGQGHGYTF.

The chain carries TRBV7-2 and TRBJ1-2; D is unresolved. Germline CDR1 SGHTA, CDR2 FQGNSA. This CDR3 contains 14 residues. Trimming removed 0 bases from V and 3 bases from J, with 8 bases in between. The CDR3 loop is CASSLARKDYGYTF. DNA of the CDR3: TGTGCCAGCAGCTTAGCGAGGAAGGACTATGGCTACACCTTC.

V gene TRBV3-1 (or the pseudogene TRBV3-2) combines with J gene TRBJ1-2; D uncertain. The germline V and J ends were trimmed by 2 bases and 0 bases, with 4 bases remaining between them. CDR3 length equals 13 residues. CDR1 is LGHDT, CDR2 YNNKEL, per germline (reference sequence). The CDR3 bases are TGTGCCAGCAGCCAATCCACTAACTATGGCTACACCTTC. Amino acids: CASSQSTNYGYTF.

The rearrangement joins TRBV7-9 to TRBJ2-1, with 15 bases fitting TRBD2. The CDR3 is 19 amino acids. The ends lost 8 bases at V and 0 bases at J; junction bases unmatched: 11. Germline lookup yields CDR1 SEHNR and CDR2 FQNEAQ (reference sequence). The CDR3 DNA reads TGTGCCAGCTTCGGGTGGACTAGCGGGAGGGAGAGCTCCTACAATGAGCAGTTCTTC. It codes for CASFGWTSGRESSYNEQFF. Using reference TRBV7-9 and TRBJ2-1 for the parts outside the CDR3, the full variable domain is DTGVSQNPRHKITKRGQNVTFRCDPISEHNRLYWYRQTLGQGPEFLTYFQNEAQLEKSRLLSDRFSAERPKGSFSTLEIQRTEQGDSAMYLCASFGWTSGRESSYNEQFFGPGTRLTVL.

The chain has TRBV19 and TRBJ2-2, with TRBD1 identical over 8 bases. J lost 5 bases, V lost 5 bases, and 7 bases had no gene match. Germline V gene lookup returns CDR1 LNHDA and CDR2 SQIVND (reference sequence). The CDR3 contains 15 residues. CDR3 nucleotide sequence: TGTGCCAGTAGTGTTCGCAGGGGGCAGACCGGGGAGCTGTTTTTT. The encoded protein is CASSVRRGQTGELFF.

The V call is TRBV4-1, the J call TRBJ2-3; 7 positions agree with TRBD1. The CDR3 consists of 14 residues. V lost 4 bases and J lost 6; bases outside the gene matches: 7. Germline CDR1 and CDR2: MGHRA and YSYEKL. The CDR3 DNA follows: TGCGCCAGCAGCCCCCGACAGGGTGGGGATACGCAGTATTTT. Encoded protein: CASSPRQGGDTQYF.

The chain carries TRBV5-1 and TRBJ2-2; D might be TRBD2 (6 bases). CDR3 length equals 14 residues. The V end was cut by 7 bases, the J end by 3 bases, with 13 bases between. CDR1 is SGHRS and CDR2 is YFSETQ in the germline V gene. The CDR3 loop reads CASGGRGDTGELFF. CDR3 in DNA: TGCGCCAGCGGTGGGCGGGGCGACACCGGGGAGCTGTTTTTT.

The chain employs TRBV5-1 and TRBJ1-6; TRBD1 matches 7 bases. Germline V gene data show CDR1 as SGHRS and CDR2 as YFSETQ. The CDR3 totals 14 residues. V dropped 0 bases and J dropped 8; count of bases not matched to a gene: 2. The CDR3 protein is CASSLGDRDSPLHF. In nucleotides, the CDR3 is TGCGCCAGCAGCTTGGGTGACAGGGATTCACCCCTCCACTTT.

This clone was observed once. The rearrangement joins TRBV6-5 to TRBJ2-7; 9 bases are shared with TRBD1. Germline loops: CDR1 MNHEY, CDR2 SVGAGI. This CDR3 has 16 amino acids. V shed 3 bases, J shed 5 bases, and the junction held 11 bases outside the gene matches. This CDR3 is CASSYMGTGIDHEQYF. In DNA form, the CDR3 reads TGTGCCAGCAGTTATATGGGGACAGGGATCGATCACGAGCAGTACTTC.

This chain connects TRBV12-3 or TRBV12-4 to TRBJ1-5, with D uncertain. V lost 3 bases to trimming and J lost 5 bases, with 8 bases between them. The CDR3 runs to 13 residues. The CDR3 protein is CASSFSLHQPQHF. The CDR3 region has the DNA TGTGCCAGCAGTTTCTCCCTTCATCAGCCCCAGCATTTT.

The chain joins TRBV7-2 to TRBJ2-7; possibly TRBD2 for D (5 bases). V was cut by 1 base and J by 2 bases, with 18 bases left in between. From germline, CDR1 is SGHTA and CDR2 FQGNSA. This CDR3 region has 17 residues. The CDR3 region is CASSLVSGRANAYEQYF. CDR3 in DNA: TGTGCCAGCAGCTTAGTATCTGGGCGGGCTAATGCCTACGAGCAGTACTTC. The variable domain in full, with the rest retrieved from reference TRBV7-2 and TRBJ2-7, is GAGVSQSPSNKVTEKGKDVELRCDPISGHTALYWYRQSLGQGLEFLIYFQGNSAPDKSGLPSDRFSAERTGGSVSTLTIQRTQQEDSAVYLCASSLVSGRANAYEQYFGPGTRLTVT.

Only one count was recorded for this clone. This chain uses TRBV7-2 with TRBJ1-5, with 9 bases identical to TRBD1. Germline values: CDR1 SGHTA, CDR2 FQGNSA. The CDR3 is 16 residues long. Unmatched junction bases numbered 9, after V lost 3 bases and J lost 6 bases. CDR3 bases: TGTGCCAGCAGCTTCGAGTGGGACAGGGTGTTTCAGCCCCAGCATTTT. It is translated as CASSFEWDRVFQPQHF.